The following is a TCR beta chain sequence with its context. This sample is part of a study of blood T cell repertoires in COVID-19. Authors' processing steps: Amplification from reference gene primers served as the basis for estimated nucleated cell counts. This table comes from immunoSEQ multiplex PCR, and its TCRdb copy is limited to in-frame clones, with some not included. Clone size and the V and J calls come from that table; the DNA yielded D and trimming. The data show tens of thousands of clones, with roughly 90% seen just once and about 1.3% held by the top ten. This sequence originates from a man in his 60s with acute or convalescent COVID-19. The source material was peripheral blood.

CDR3 region: CASRSSANEKLFF. In nucleotides, the CDR3 is TGCGCCAGCAGGTCATCGGCTAATGAAAAACTGTTTTTT. This rearrangement joins TRBV5-1 to TRBJ1-4; D unresolved. The CDR3 length is 13 residues. The germline gives CDR1 SGHRS, CDR2 YFSETQ. V lost 5 bases and J lost 3, with 8 bases in between.